This TCR beta chain is drawn from a study of shared clonotypes between healthy human individuals. Study-level findings and limits: Naive subsets generally exceeded memory subsets in estimated richness. Only a few donors were included, so the genetic and exposure-history diversity represented was limited.

Germline V gene lookup returns CDR1 SEHNR and CDR2 FQNEAQ (reference sequence). The CDR3 has 17 residues. The V gene end was trimmed by 4 bases and the J gene end by 7 bases; junction bases not matched to a gene: 10. Concerning this clone itself: Its antigen remains unidentified.

The data were produced by immunoSEQ multiplex PCR, yet TCRdb's version contains in-frame clones alone and is incomplete. The sample lists roughly 2,300,000 clones, roughly 92% occurring once. The V and J genes are TRBV7-9 and TRBJ2-2, with 12 bases lining up with TRBD2. Sequencing was done on a sample of naive CD4+ T cells from PBMCs. Subset reported: CD45RA+ positively selected. The receptor comes from a man aged 18 to 30 in good health. Some clones in this sample may be carry-over from other donors' samples. The CDR3 DNA is TGTGCCAGCAGCTCAAGACTAGCGGGAGCGAAAGGCGGGGAGCTGTTTTTT. It is translated as CASSSRLAGAKGGELFF.